This paragraph reports one T cell receptor beta chain. The sample comes from a study of blood T cell repertoires in COVID-19. V shed 1 base and J shed 5 bases, with 12 bases lying between them. This CDR3 contains 15 residues. Germline assignment: CDR1 SGHNT and CDR2 YENEEA. Clones were read by immunoSEQ multiplex PCR, and TCRdb kept only the in-frame ones, dropping some. The table includes over 40,000 clones, more than 90% detected once. The sequenced sample consisted of peripheral blood. This sequence was found in a woman of 80 years or more with acute or convalescent COVID-19. This chain connects TRBV11-3 to TRBJ2-1; maybe TRBD2 (6 bases). The CDR3 sequence: CASSLAGAGNNEQFF. The CDR3 DNA follows: TGTGCCAGCAGCTTAGCGGGAGCGGGTAACAATGAGCAGTTCTTC.